This paragraph covers one T cell receptor beta chain sequence. As yet, its antigen is unknown. MiXCR, run by TCRdb on the RT-PCR reads, gives a single entry per CDR3 protein. The sample lists about 650,000 distinct CDR3 sequences, about a sixth occurring once. These data belong to a study of response to subunit inactivated influenza vaccine. The CDR3 spans 14 residues. The germline gives CDR1 MDHEN, CDR2 SYDVKM. Trimming left V 3 bases short and J 0 bases short, with 8 bases between. Study observations and caveats: The authors put forward the suggestion that each seasonal influenza vaccination may bring in only a limited number of new T cells.

The sequenced sample was PBMCs from blood, obtained approximately 12 days after vaccination. This chain links TRBV28 with TRBJ1-1, with D possibly TRBD1 on 5 matching bases. The origin of this receptor is a man aged 45-60 years who received an inactivated influenza vaccine. CDR3 loop: CASSFKGMNTEAFF. CDR3 DNA sequence: TGTGCCAGCAGTTTCAAGGGGATGAACACTGAAGCTTTCTTT.